A selection of T cell receptor beta chains follows, all from one sample in a study of blood T cells in healthy people across ages. TCRdb fed the 5' RACE reads into MiXCR, producing one record per CDR3 protein. The sample records approximately 800,000 distinct CDR3 sequences, roughly 40% being singletons. Sequenced: blood. The receptors were gathered from a man between 18 and 35 years old in good health. The CDR3 runs from the conserved cysteine through the conserved F or W. The D gene is left open where the match is weak. For some rows the clone size is stated as once, few or many, or as a class when expanded; others skip it.

TRBJ1-2	TRBD1	TRBV5-1	few	CASSARTGGQGYTF	TGCGCCAGCAGCGCCAGGACAGGGGGCCAAGGCTACACCTTC
TRBJ1-1	-	TRBV4-3	-	CASGQDPEGLYTEAFF	TGCGCCAGCGGCCAAGACCCGGAAGGGCTTTACACTGAAGCTTTCTTT
TRBJ2-7	TRBD1	TRBV5-1	many	CASSLTGAYEQYF	TGTGCCAGCAGTTTAACAGGGGCCTACGAGCAGTACTTC
TRBJ2-5	-	TRBV6-2/TRBV6-3	-	CASGPGTKETQYF	TGTGCCAGCGGTCCCGGAACAAAAGAGACCCAGTACTTC
TRBJ1-2	TRBD1	TRBV5-1	few	CATSTGTFSSGAGYTF	TGCGCCACCTCGACAGGGACCTTTTCAAGTGGAGCGGGCTACACCTTC
TRBJ2-6	-	TRBV14	many	CASSQDWGAGANVLTF	TGTGCCAGCAGCCAAGATTGGGGGGCTGGGGCCAACGTCCTGACTTTC
TRBJ2-1	-	TRBV7-9	-	CASSWWGGASYNEQFF	TGTGCCAGCAGCTGGTGGGGGGGGGCCTCCTACAATGAGCAGTTCTTC
TRBJ2-3	-	TRBV20-1	-	CSAALTLETDTQYF	TGCAGTGCCGCATTGACCCTAGAAACAGATACGCAGTATTTT
TRBJ2-1	-	TRBV6-1	-	CASRDVHNEQFF	TGTGCCAGCAGGGACGTTCACAATGAGCAGTTCTTC
TRBJ2-7	-	TRBV20-1	few	CSAHGAYEQYF	TGCAGTGCCCACGGGGCCTACGAGCAGTACTTC
TRBJ2-5	TRBD1	TRBV20-1	few	CSARGQGVDEQYF	TGCAGTGCTAGAGGACAGGGAGTGGATGAGCAGTACTTC
TRBJ2-7	-	TRBV7-2	-	CASRLKGLQAYEQYF	TGTGCCAGCAGACTCAAGGGACTCCAAGCCTACGAGCAGTACTTC
TRBJ1-1	-	TRBV5-8	few	CASSNQEMNTEAFF	TGTGCCAGCAGCAACCAAGAGATGAACACTGAAGCTTTCTTT
TRBJ2-1	TRBD2	TRBV7-9	many	CASSYLPGLAGGGNEQFF	TGTGCCAGCAGCTACCTGCCTGGACTAGCGGGAGGAGGAAATGAGCAGTTCTTC
TRBJ2-3	TRBD2	TRBV3-1	many	CASSPTSGETDTQYF	TGTGCCAGCAGCCCGACTAGCGGAGAAACAGATACGCAGTATTTT
TRBJ1-2	-	TRBV6-1	few	CASSPRRGSGLNFNYGYTF	TGTGCCAGCAGTCCACGGCGGGGGTCGGGACTCAACTTTAACTATGGCTACACCTTC
TRBJ1-4	-	TRBV4-1	-	CASSLLPGPRGNEKLFF	TGCGCCAGCAGCCTCCTGCCGGGACCTAGGGGAAATGAAAAACTGTTTTTT
TRBJ2-5	TRBD2	TRBV7-2	few	CASSFQREQETQYF	TGTGCCAGCAGCTTCCAGCGGGAACAAGAGACCCAGTACTTC
TRBJ2-5	-	TRBV28	-	CASSSTVRGPGYF	TGTGCCAGCAGTTCTACCGTTAGAGGCCCAGGGTACTTC
TRBJ1-4	TRBD1	TRBV4-1	few	CASSPVAGGAVRDEKLFF	TGCGCCAGCAGCCCTGTGGCAGGGGGCGCGGTTCGGGATGAAAAACTGTTTTTT
TRBJ2-2	TRBD1	TRBV7-8	-	CASSNRDRTTGELFF	TGTGCCAGCAGTAACCGGGACAGGACGACCGGGGAGCTGTTTTTT
TRBJ1-5	TRBD1	TRBV28	few	CASGLPSGGNQPQHF	TGTGCCAGCGGATTACCCTCAGGGGGGAATCAGCCCCAGCATTTT
TRBJ2-1	-	TRBV29-1	many	CSVAGGRGNEQFF	TGCAGCGTTGCTGGGGGCAGAGGGAATGAGCAGTTCTTC
TRBJ1-1	-	TRBV20-1	few	CSARSGGPNTEAFF	TGCAGTGCTAGATCGGGGGGCCCTAACACTGAAGCTTTCTTT
TRBJ2-7	-	TRBV5-1	few	CASSSGINDEQYF	TGCGCCAGCAGCTCGGGGATCAACGACGAGCAGTACTTC
TRBJ2-6	-	TRBV7-9	-	CASRGRSGANVLTF	TGTGCCAGCAGAGGGAGGTCTGGGGCCAACGTCCTGACTTTC
TRBJ2-5	-	TRBV20-1	-	CSATIGTFQGETQYF	TGCAGTGCGACGATAGGGACCTTTCAGGGGGAGACCCAGTACTTC
TRBJ1-2	-	TRBV27	many	CASSSTAHYGYTF	TGTGCCAGCAGTTCAACAGCGCACTATGGCTACACCTTC
TRBJ2-1	-	TRBV20-1	-	CSAAGGPHLNEQFF	TGCAGTGCTGCTGGGGGGCCTCACCTTAATGAGCAGTTCTTC
TRBJ1-2	TRBD1	TRBV14	few	CASSQDPNKWTGQNYGYTF	TGTGCCAGCAGCCAAGATCCAAACAAATGGACAGGGCAGAACTATGGCTACACCTTC